This T cell receptor beta chain was retrieved from a study of T cells after yellow fever vaccination. Turning to the study itself: Low-cell-number fractions were prepared with SMART-Seq v4 Ultra Low Input. The study, taken as a whole, reports: Abundant clonotypes from the bulk population could get into FACS-sorted repertoires as contaminants. The secondary T-cell response peaked on day 5, not day 15, but was weaker. The booster response re-showed most primary clones: 96% CD4, more than 80% CD8.

MiXCR, applied by TCRdb to the 5' RACE reads, yields one record per CDR3 protein. The sample has over 45,000 distinct CDR3 sequences, approximately 7% seen once. This clonotype was seen ten or more times. Its target is unknown. With V trimmed by 6 bases and J by 8 bases, 10 bases remained unmatched. The CDR3 loop spans 14 amino acids. Germline assignment: CDR1 SEHNR and CDR2 FQNEAQ (reference sequence). Sequencing was performed on CD8+ T cells sorted from PBMCs, taken on the day of the first yellow fever vaccination. The J gene is TRBJ2-1, the V gene TRBV7-9, with TRBD1 matching over 7 bases. The receptor's source is a man aged 18 to 30 who received the YFV17D yellow fever vaccine. Here the CDR3 DNA reads TGTGCCAGCAGTAGCACCAGAACAGGGGATGAGCAGTTCTTC. As protein: CASSSTRTGDEQFF. The entire variable domain, with the rest obtained from reference TRBV7-9 and TRBJ2-1, is as follows: DTGVSQNPRHKITKRGQNVTFRCDPISEHNRLYWYRQTLGQGPEFLTYFQNEAQLEKSRLLSDRFSAERPKGSFSTLEIQRTEQGDSAMYLCASSSTRTGDEQFFGPGTRLTVL.